The T cell receptor (beta chain) under discussion was sequenced for a study of blood T cell repertoires in COVID-19. Study-wide background: Acute-phase and convalescent COVID-19 samples originated in the United States, Italy and Spain. In each case, the material was cDNA or gDNA derived from T cells, B-cell-depleted T cells, or PBMCs.

Authors' analysis steps: Counts of nucleated cells, estimated from reference gene primer amplification, were obtained. Data came from immunoSEQ multiplex PCR; TCRdb stores just in-frame clones and leaves some out. The V and J calls and the clone size are those of that table, but D and trimming were determined from the DNA. The sample consists of under 200,000 clones, around four fifths of them appearing once. The length of the CDR3 is 14 residues. From germline, CDR1 is SGDLS and CDR2 YYNGEE. The J segment lost 9 bases and the V segment lost 4 bases, leaving 7 bases of the junction unmatched. Source material: peripheral blood. This TCR came from a man in his sixties with COVID-19, enrolled during active disease. The V gene is TRBV9, the J gene TRBJ1-3, with 10 bases matching TRBD1. In nucleotides, the CDR3 is TGTGCCAGCAGCCCGACGACAGGGGGCATCACCATATATTTT. Translating gives CASSPTTGGITIYF.